Presented here are 19 T cell receptor beta chains from one specimen sequenced in a study of control samples from healthy donors and cancer patients. Sequencing used immunoSEQ multiplex PCR; TCRdb keeps in-frame clones, though not all of them. The sample holds about 180,000 clones; almost 90% are singletons and the top ten take about 1.4%. Sequencing was done on a sample of blood. Receptors originate from a woman aged 50 to 60 in good health.

The CDR3 sequence: CASSIMNTEAFF. The CDR3 nucleotides read TGTGCCAGCTCGATCATGAACACTGAAGCTTTCTTT. This sequence joins TRBV2 and TRBJ1-1; D not certain. The CDR3 has 12 residues. V was pared by 8 bases and J by 0 bases, with 7 bases between. The germline CDR1 and CDR2 sequences are SNHLY and FYNNEI.

A remark on this clone: Other nucleotide sequences in the sample specify the same CDR3. V gene TRBV5-1 combines with J gene TRBJ2-7; 11 positions agree with TRBD1. This CDR3 spans 14 amino acids. The germline CDR1 and CDR2 sequences are SGHRS and YFSETQ. Trimming removed 4 bases from V and 5 bases from J; junction bases left unmatched: 5. The DNA of the CDR3 is TGCGCCAGCAGCCCAGGACAGGGGGCTCACGAGCAGTACTTC. Protein sequence: CASSPGQGAHEQYF.

This chain links TRBV1 with TRBJ2-3; no check of the table's D call, TRBD2, against the DNA was made. TRBV1 represents a pseudogene. The CDR3 length is 21 residues. Written as DNA, the CDR3 is TGCACCAGCAGCCACCTCGCCGGGACTAGCGGGTATGGTGGTAGCACAGATACGCAGTATTTT. Protein: CTSSHLAGTSGYGGSTDTQYF.

V gene TRBV27 combines with J gene TRBJ2-3, with D uncertain. The CDR3 runs to 13 residues. The V and J ends lost 6 bases and 4 bases respectively, with 11 bases between them. CDR1 is MNHEY, CDR2 SMNVEV, per germline (reference sequence). DNA of the CDR3: TGTGCCAGCAGCCACAAAACTTCAGATACGCAGTATTTT. It specifies CASSHKTSDTQYF.

The count of this clone is one. CDR3: CASILSGVPYNEQFF. The CDR3 DNA is TGTGCCAGCATCCTCTCGGGAGTCCCCTACAATGAGCAGTTCTTC. J is TRBJ2-1 and V is TRBV5-6; possibly TRBD2 for D (6 bases). V was cut by 6 bases and J by 2 bases, with 15 bases left in between. Germline CDR1 SGHDT, CDR2 YYEEEE. The CDR3 totals 15 residues.

This rearrangement joins TRBV7-9 to TRBJ1-5, with D unclear. Germline-derived CDR1 and CDR2 are SEHNR and FQNEAQ (reference sequence). The CDR3 is 13 residues long. V was trimmed by 1 base and J by 3 bases, leaving 4 bases between them. The CDR3 DNA sequence: TGTGCCAGCAGCTTAGTGGACAATCAGCCCCAGCATTTT. Residues: CASSLVDNQPQHF.

The chain is built from TRBV5-4 and TRBJ2-3, with 10 bases that match TRBD2. The CDR3 runs 13 residues. Germline V gene lookup returns CDR1 SGHNT and CDR2 YYREEE (reference sequence). With V trimmed by 0 bases and J by 10 bases, 2 bases remained unmatched. CDR3 region: CASSLDLAGAQYF. The CDR3 DNA follows: TGTGCCAGCAGCTTGGACCTAGCGGGAGCGCAGTATTTT.

Written as DNA, the CDR3 is TGTGCCTGGAGTCGGTCTCCCGGGTCTTCCAATGGCTACACCTTC. Translated: CAWSRSPGSSNGYTF. The V and J genes are TRBV30 and TRBJ1-2; D gene uncertain. V lost 2 bases to trimming and J lost 6 bases, with 19 bases between them. CDR1 is GTSNPN, CDR2 SVGIG, per germline (reference sequence). The CDR3 sequence is 15 residues long.

The chain has TRBV9 and TRBJ2-3, with D unclear. Germline CDR1 and CDR2: SGDLS and YYNGEE. This CDR3 is 13 amino acids long. Trimming pared 3 bases from V and 0 bases from J, leaving 5 bases between. The CDR3 spells CASSGISTDTQYF. The CDR3 nucleotides read TGTGCCAGCAGCGGAATTAGCACAGATACGCAGTATTTT.

This clone turned up a few times. The rearrangement joins TRBV3-1 (or the pseudogene TRBV3-2) to TRBJ1-2; D perhaps matches TRBD1 (6 bases). Germline-derived CDR1 and CDR2 are LGHDT and YNNKEL (reference sequence). The length of the CDR3 is 14 residues. The V end was cut by 5 bases, the J end by 2 bases, with 12 bases between. CDR3 in amino acids: CASSYLQGNYGYTF. CDR3 sequence (DNA): TGTGCCAGCAGCTACCTCCAGGGGAACTATGGCTACACCTTC.

The chain is built from TRBV9 and TRBJ1-5, with D perhaps matching TRBD1 (6 bases). Germline V gene lookup returns CDR1 SGDLS and CDR2 YYNGEE. V was trimmed by 0 bases and J by 6 bases, leaving 10 bases between them. This CDR3 has 14 residues. This CDR3 reads CASSVEQGGQPQHF. The DNA of the CDR3 is TGTGCCAGCAGCGTAGAACAGGGAGGTCAGCCCCAGCATTTT. The complete variable domain, with remaining parts taken from reference TRBV9 and TRBJ1-5, reads DSGVTQTPKHLITATGQRVTLRCSPRSGDLSVYWYQQSLDQGLQFLIQYYNGEERAKGNILERFSAQQFPDLHSELNLSSLELGDSALYFCASSVEQGGQPQHFGDGTRLSIL.

This chain uses TRBV19 with TRBJ1-1, with D perhaps TRBD1 (5 bases). Germline V lookup: CDR1 LNHDA, CDR2 SQIVND (reference sequence). Trimming took 2 bases from V and 3 from J, leaving 7 bases between them. This CDR3 spans 13 amino acids. This CDR3 reads CASSIQGDTEAFF. CDR3 coding DNA: TGTGCCAGTAGTATACAGGGCGACACTGAAGCTTTCTTT.

The genes are TRBV30 and TRBJ1-1; no firm D call. The CDR3 covers 13 residues. Germline V lookup: CDR1 GTSNPN, CDR2 SVGIG (reference sequence). V gave up 0 bases and J gave up 1 base, with 6 bases separating them. The CDR3 DNA sequence: TGTGCCTGGAGTGTAGGCTGGAACACTGAAGCTTTCTTT. Its protein is CAWSVGWNTEAFF.

CDR3 loop: CASSFLVEHRDADGYTF. CDR3 sequence (DNA): TGTGCCAGCAGTTTCCTCGTAGAACACCGGGATGCGGATGGCTACACCTTC. The J gene is TRBJ1-2, the V gene TRBV28; D is uncertain. This CDR3 has 17 amino acids. Trimming stripped 3 bases from V and 6 bases from J, with 23 bases between. Per the germline V gene, CDR1 is MDHEN and CDR2 is SYDVKM.

This clone was seen just once. The chain links TRBV30 to TRBJ1-4; D is unresolved. Germline V gene lookup returns CDR1 GTSNPN and CDR2 SVGIG (reference sequence). CDR3 length equals 12 residues. Trimming removed 2 bases from V and 7 bases from J, with 8 bases in between. The CDR3 nucleotides read TGTGCCTGGAGTAAGGGAGGTGAAAAACTGTTTTTT. Translated: CAWSKGGEKLFF. Complete variable domain (other parts from reference TRBV30 and TRBJ1-4): SQTIHQWPATLVQPVGSPLSLECTVEGTSNPNLYWYRQAAGRGLQLLFYSVGIGQISSEVPQNLSASRPQDRQFILSSKKLLLSDSGFYLCAWSKGGEKLFFGSGTQLSVL.

This rearrangement joins TRBV7-2 to TRBJ1-4; D gene uncertain. V lost 1 base to trimming and J lost 8 bases, with 14 bases between them. From germline, CDR1 is SGHTA and CDR2 FQGNSA. This CDR3 is built from 15 residues. For the CDR3, the DNA is TGTGCCAGCAGCTTAGACCGGGCCCTACGGGAAAAACTGTTTTTT. Protein product: CASSLDRALREKLFF.

V gene TRBV28 combines with J gene TRBJ1-2; D gene unclear. V lost 5 bases, J lost 5 bases, and 12 bases lay in between. The CDR3 spans 13 residues. The germline V gene has CDR1 MDHEN and CDR2 SYDVKM. CDR3 DNA sequence: TGTGCCAGCAGTCCCCGTGGGAATTATGGCTACACCTTC. Its protein product is CASSPRGNYGYTF.

This chain uses TRBV12-3 or TRBV12-4 with TRBJ2-3; no firm D call. The CDR3 covers 11 residues. V lost 3 bases and J 10 bases, leaving 8 bases between the germline ends. CDR3 sequence (DNA): TGTGCCAGCAGTTTTGGTGGTTCGCAGTATTTT. It codes for CASSFGGSQYF.

The chain uses TRBV5-4 and TRBJ2-5; tentative D call: TRBD2 (6 bases). The CDR3 extends over 14 amino acids. CDR1 is SGHNT and CDR2 is YYREEE in the germline V gene (reference sequence). The ends were cut back, 6 bases at V and 7 bases at J, with 19 bases in the middle. CDR3 loop: CASTLAGSQMTQYF. CDR3 sequence (DNA): TGTGCCAGCACCCTGGCGGGGTCCCAGATGACCCAGTACTTC.